This T cell receptor (beta chain) was sequenced during a study of T cell repertoires in cytomegalovirus infection. Overall study: Public TCR beta signature analysis indicated the presence of both CMV infection and matching HLA type. Study findings and constraints: Dominating the ex vivo response were HLA-C-restricted CMV-specific TCR beta clonotypes. People with CMV and the relevant HLA were identified by cumulative public TCR beta family frequency.

Per the germline V gene, CDR1 is LNHDA and CDR2 is SQIVND (reference sequence). The CDR3 sequence is 15 residues long. V was trimmed by 9 bases and J by 2 bases, leaving 19 bases between them. This clonotype was found many times. Its matching antigen is unknown. A single record per CDR3 protein comes from TCRdb applying MiXCR to the reads. The sample has approximately 320,000 distinct CDR3 sequences; 9.5% are singletons. The rearrangement links TRBV19 to TRBJ1-1; possibly TRBD1 for D (5 bases). The TCR comes from a human donor in good health (CMV status not recorded). Some clones in this sample may be carry-over from other donors' samples. The sample was PBMCs. The chain's CDR3 is CASTTLGAVNTEAFF. The CDR3 nucleotides read TGTGCCAGCACAACCTTAGGGGCAGTCAACACTGAAGCTTTCTTT.